This T cell receptor beta chain was documented in a study of regulatory T cells in long-lasting Graves disease. Time point denoted: persistent/refractory GD, antithyroid drugs over 5 years with positive TRAb. RNA from PBMCs was the source of the TCR library. Both iRepertoire HTBI primers and Arm-PCR of CDR3 regions were used to build the TCR beta libraries. TCRdb re-derived calls from the multiplex PCR reads in MiXCR, one entry per CDR3 protein. The data contain about 460,000 distinct CDR3 sequences, roughly 22% of them seen just once; the ten biggest clones take up roughly 13%. Germline loops: CDR1 SEHNR, CDR2 FQNEAQ (reference sequence). The CDR3 contains 12 residues. V dropped 0 bases and J dropped 15 bases, with 11 bases sitting between them. In this sample, this clonotype turned up a few times.

This receptor was identified in a female donor with Graves disease. This specimen consisted of peripheral blood mononuclear cells (PBMCs), obtained when the disease was refractory, from a patient treated with antithyroid drugs. V gene TRBV7-9 combines with J gene TRBJ1-4; D may be TRBD1 (5 bases). For the CDR3, the DNA is TGTGCCAGCAGCTTAGCGGAACAGGTGTTGTTTTTT. It is translated as CASSLAEQVLFF.